This TCR beta chain is from a study of T cells in localized non-small cell lung cancer. With respect to this clone: The antigen is not known.

Findings and limits, study-wide: There was an association of higher blood T cell density with longer overall survival. A median of 57 clones ranked among the top 100 in tumor appeared in adjacent lung. It remains possible that heterogeneity exists, since only one tumor region was sequenced. Clonality peaked in uninvolved adjacent lung rather than tumor.

From germline, CDR1 is MNHGY and CDR2 SAAAGT. V lost 6 bases to trimming and J lost 6 bases, with 12 bases between them. CDR3 length equals 12 residues. The assay was immunoSEQ multiplex PCR, and TCRdb's table has in-frame clones only and misses some. The sample has 2,000 to 3,000 clones, approximately 32% seen once; the top ten hold approximately 17%. This receptor was obtained from a female donor of 60 years or more with stage II squamous cell lung carcinoma. The genes are TRBV6-8 and TRBJ2-7; the D gene is possibly TRBD2 (5 bases). The sequencing used lung tumor tissue, collected before any cancer treatment. Here the CDR3 reads CASRRTGGEQYF. The CDR3 nucleotides are TGTGCCAGCAGGCGAACCGGAGGCGAGCAGTACTTC.